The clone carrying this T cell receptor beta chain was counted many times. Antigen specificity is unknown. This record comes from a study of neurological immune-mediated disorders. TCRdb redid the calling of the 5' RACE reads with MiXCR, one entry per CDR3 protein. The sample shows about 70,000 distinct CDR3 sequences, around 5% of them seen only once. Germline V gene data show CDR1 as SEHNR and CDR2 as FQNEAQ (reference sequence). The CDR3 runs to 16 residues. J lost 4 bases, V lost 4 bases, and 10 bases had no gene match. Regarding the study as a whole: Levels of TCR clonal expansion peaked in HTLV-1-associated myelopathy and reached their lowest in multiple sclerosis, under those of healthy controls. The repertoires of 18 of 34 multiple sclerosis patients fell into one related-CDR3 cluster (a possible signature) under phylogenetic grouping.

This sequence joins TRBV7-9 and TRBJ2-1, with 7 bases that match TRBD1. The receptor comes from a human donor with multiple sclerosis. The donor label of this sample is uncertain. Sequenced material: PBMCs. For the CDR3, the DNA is TGTGCCAGCAGCTCGCTGAGGACAGGAATTTACAATGAGCAGTTCTTC. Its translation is CASSSLRTGIYNEQFF.